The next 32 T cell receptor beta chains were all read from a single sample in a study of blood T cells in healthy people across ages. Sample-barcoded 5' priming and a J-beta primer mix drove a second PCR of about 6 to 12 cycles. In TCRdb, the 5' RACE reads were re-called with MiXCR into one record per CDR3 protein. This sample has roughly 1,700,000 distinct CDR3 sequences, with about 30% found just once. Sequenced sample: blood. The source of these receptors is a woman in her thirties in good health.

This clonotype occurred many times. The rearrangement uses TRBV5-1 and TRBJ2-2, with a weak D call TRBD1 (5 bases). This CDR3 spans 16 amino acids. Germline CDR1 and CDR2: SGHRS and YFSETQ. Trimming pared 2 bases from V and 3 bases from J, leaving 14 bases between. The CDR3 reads CASSFFDSKYTGELFF. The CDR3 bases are TGCGCCAGCAGCTTCTTTGACAGCAAATACACCGGGGAGCTGTTTTTT.

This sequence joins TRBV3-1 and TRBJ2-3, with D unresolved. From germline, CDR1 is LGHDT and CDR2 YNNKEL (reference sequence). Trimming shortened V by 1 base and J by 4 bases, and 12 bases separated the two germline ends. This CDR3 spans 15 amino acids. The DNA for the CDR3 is TGTGCCAGCAGCCAAGTCCCCTCCCGGCCAGATACGCAGTATTTT. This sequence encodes CASSQVPSRPDTQYF.

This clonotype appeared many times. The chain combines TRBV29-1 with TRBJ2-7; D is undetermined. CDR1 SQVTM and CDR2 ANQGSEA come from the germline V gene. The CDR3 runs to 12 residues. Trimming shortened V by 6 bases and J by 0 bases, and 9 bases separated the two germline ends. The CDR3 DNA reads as TGCAGCGTAGTTTTAAGCTCCTACGAGCAGTACTTC. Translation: CSVVLSSYEQYF.

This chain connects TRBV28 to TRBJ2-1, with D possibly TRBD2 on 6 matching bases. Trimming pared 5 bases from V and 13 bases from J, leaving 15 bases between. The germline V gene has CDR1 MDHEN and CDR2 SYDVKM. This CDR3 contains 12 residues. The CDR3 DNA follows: TGTGCCAGCAGTATCCCCCCGGGAGACCAGTTCTTC. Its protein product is CASSIPPGDQFF.

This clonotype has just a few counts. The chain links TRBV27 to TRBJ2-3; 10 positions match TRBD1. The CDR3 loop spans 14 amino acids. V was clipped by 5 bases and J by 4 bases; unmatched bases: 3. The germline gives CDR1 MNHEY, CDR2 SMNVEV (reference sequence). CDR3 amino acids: CASSMTGGPDTQYF. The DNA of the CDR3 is TGTGCCAGCAGTATGACAGGGGGCCCAGATACGCAGTATTTT.

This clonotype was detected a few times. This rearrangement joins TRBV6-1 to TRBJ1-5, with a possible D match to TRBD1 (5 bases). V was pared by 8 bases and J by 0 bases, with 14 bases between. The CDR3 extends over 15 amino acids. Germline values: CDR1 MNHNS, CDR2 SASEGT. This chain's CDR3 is CASCSRGNSNQPQHF. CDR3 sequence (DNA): TGTGCCAGCTGCTCCCGGGGGAATAGCAATCAGCCCCAGCATTTT.

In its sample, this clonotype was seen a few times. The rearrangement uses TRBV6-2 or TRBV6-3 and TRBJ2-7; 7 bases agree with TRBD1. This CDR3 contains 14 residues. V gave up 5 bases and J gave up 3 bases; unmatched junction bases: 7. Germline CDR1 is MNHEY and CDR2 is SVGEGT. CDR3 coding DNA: TGTGCCAGCAGTAGAACGGACAGGCGCTACGAGCAGTACTTC. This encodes CASSRTDRRYEQYF.

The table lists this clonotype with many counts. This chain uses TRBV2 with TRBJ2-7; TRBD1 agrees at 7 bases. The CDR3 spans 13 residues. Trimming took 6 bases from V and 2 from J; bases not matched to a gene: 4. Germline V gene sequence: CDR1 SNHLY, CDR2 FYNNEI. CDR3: CASRGTEPYEQYF. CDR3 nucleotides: TGTGCCAGCAGGGGGACAGAACCCTACGAGCAGTACTTC.

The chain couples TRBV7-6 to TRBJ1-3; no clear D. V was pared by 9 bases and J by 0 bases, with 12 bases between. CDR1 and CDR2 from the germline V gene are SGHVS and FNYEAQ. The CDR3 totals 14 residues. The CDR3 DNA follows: TGTGCCAGTAAGCAAGCCTCCTCTGGAAACACCATATATTTT. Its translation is CASKQASSGNTIYF. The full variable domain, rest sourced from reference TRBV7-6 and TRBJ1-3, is GAGVSQSPRYKVTKRGQDVALRCDPISGHVSLYWYRQALGQGPEFLTYFNYEAQQDKSGLPNDRFSAERPEGSISTLTIQRTEQRDSAMYRCASKQASSGNTIYFGEGSWLTVV.

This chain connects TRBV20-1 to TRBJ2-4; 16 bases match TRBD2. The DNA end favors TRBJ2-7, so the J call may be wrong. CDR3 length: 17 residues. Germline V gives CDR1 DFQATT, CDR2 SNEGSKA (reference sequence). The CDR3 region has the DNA TGCAGTGCTTCGGGACTAGCGGGAGGGCGCCGCCCCTACGAGCAGTACTTC. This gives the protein CSASGLAGGRRPYEQYF.

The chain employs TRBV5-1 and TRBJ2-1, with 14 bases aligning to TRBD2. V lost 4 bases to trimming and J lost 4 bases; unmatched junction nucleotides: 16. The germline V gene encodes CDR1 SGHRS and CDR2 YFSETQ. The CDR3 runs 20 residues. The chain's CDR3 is CASSLGLAGDRPSSYNEQFF. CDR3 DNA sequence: TGCGCCAGCAGCCTGGGACTAGCGGGGGACCGACCGTCATCTTACAATGAGCAGTTCTTC. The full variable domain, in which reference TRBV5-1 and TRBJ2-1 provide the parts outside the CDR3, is KAGVTQTPRYLIKTRGQQVTLSCSPISGHRSVSWYQQTPGQGLQFLFEYFSETQRNKGNFPGRFSGRQFSNSRSEMNVSTLELGDSALYLCASSLGLAGDRPSSYNEQFFGPGTRLTVL.

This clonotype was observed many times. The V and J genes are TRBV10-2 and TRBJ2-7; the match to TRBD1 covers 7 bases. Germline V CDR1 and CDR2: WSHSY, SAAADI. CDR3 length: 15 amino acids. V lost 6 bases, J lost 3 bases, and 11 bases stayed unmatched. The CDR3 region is CASSDPGTAFYEQYF. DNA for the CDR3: TGCGCCAGCAGCGACCCGGGGACAGCCTTCTACGAGCAGTACTTC.

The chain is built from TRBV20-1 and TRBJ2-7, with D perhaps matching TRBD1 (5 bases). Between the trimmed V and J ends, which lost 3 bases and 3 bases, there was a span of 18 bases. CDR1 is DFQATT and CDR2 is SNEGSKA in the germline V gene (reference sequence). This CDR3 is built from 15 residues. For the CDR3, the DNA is TGCAGTGCTAGTCTAGACAGTTCTATTTACTACGAGCAGTACTTC. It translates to CSASLDSSIYYEQYF.

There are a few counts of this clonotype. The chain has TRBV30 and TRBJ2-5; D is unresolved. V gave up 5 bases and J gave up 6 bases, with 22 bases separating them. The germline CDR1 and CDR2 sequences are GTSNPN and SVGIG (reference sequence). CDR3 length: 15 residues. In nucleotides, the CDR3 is TGTGCCTGGGCTCCTGACGACACTCGGTCCCAGACCCAGTACTTC. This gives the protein CAWAPDDTRSQTQYF.

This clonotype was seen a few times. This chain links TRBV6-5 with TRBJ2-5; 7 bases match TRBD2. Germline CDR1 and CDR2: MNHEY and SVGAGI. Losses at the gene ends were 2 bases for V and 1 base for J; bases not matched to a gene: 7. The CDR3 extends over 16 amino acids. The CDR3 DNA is TGTGCCAGCAGTTACACCGGGGCGGGAGCCCAAGAGACCCAGTACTTC. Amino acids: CASSYTGAGAQETQYF.

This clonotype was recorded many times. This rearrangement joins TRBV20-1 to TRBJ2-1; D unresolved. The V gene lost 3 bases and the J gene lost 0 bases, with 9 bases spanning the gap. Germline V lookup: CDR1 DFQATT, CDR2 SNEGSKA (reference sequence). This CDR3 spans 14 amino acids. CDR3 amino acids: CSASPGYSYNEQFF. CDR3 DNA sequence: TGCAGTGCTAGTCCCGGGTACTCCTACAATGAGCAGTTCTTC.

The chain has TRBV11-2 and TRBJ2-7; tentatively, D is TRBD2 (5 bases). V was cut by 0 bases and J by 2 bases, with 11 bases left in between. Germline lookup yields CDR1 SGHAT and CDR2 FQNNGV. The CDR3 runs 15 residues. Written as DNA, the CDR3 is TGTGCCAGCAGCTTAGAGCCCCGGGGAACCTACGAGCAGTACTTC. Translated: CASSLEPRGTYEQYF.

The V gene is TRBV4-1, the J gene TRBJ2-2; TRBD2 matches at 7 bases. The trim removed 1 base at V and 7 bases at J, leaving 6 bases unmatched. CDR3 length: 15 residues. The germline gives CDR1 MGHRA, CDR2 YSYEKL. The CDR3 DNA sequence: TGCGCCAGCAGCCAAGGCAGCGGGAAAGGCGGGGAGCTGTTTTTT. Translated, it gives CASSQGSGKGGELFF.

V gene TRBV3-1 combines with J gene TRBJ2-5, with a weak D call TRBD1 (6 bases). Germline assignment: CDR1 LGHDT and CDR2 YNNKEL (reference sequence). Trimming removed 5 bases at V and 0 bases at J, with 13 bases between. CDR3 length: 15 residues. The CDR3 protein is CASSFWTEYQETQYF. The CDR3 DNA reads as TGTGCCAGCAGCTTCTGGACAGAGTACCAAGAGACCCAGTACTTC.

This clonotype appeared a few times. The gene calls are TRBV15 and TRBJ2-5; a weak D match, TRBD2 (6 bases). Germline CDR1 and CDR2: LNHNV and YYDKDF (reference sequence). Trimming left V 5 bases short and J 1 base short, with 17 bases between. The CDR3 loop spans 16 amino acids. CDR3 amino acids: CATSSRGYGIQETQYF. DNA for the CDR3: TGTGCCACCAGCTCCCGGGGGTACGGTATCCAAGAGACCCAGTACTTC.

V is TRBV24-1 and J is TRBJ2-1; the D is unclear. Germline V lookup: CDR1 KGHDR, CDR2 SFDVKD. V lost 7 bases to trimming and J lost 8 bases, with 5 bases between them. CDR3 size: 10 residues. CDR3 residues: CATRGDEQFF. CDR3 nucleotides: TGTGCCACCAGGGGCGATGAGCAGTTCTTC.

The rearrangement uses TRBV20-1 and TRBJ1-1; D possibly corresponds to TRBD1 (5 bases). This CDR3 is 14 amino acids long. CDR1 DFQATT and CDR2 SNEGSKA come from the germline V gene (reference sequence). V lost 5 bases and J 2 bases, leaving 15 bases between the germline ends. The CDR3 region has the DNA TGCAGTGCTCCTCAAGGGGCAGACAACACTGAAGCTTTCTTT. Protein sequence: CSAPQGADNTEAFF.

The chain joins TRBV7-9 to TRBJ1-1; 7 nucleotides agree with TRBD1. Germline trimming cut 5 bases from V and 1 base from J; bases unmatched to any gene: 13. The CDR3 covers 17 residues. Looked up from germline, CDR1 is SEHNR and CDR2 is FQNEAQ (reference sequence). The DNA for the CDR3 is TGTGCCAGCAGCCCCACAGGGGCCCGTTGGGGGAACACTGAAGCTTTCTTT. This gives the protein CASSPTGARWGNTEAFF.

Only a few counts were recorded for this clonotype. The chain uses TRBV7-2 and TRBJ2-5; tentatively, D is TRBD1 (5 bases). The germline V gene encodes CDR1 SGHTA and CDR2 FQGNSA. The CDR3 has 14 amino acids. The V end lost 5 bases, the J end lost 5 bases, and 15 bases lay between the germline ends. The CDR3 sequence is CASSRIQVRETQYF. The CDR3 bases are TGTGCCAGCAGCCGAATACAGGTGCGGGAGACCCAGTACTTC.

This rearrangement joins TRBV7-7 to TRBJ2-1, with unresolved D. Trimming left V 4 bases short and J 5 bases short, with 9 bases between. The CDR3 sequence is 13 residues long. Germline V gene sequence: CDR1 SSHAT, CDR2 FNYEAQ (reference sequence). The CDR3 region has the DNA TGTGCCAGCAGCTCCTACGCAGACAATGAGCAGTTCTTC. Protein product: CASSSYADNEQFF.

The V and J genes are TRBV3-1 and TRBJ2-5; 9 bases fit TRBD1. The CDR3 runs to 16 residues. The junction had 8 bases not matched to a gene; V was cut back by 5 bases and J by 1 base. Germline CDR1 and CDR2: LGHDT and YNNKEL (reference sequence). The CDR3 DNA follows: TGTGCCAGCAGCTCTAAGGACAGGGGAGCCCAAGAGACCCAGTACTTC. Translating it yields CASSSKDRGAQETQYF.

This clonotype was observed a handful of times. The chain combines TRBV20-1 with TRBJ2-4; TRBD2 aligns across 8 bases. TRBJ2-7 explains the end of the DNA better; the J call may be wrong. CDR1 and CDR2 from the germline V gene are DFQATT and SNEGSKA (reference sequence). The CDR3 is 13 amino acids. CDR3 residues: CSARAGGTHEQYF. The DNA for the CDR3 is TGCAGTGCTAGAGCGGGAGGGACCCACGAGCAGTACTTC.

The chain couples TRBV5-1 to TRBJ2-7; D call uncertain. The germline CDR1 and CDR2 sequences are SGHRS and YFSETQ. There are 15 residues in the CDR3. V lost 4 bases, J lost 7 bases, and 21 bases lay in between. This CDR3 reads CASSHSEESYNEQYF. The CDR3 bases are TGCGCCAGCAGCCATTCCGAGGAATCCTACAATGAGCAGTACTTC.

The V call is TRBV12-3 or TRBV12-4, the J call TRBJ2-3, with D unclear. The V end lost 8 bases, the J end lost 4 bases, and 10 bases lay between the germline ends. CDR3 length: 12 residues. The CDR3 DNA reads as TGTGCCAGCGATGTGAGCGCAGATACGCAGTATTTT. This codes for CASDVSADTQYF.

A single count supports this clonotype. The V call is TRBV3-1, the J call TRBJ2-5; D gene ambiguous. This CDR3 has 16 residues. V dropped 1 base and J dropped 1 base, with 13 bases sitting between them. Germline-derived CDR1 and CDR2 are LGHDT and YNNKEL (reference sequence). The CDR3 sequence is CASSQVGLTPQETQYF. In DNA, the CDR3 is TGTGCCAGCAGCCAAGTCGGGCTAACGCCCCAAGAGACCCAGTACTTC.

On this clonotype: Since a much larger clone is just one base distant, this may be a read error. The CDR3 reads CASSEARHHGYIF. The CDR3 DNA is TGTGCCAGCAGTGAAGCGCGGCACCATGGCTACATCTTC. The chain employs TRBV6-1 and TRBJ1-2; D remains ambiguous. The CDR3 consists of 13 residues. The germline CDR1 and CDR2 sequences are MNHNS and SASEGT.

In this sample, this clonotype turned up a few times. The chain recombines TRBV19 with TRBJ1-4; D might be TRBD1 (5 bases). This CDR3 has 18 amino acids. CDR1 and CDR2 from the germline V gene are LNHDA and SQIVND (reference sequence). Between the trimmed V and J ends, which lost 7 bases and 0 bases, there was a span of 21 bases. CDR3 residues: CASTQGPGRFATNEKLFF. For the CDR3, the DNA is TGTGCCAGTACCCAGGGCCCGGGACGGTTTGCAACTAATGAAAAACTGTTTTTT.